The T cell receptor beta chain described here comes from a study of blood T cell repertoires in COVID-19. Sequencing was performed with immunoSEQ multiplex PCR; in TCRdb, only in-frame clones are kept and a portion is missing. The sample includes some 340,000 clones, roughly four fifths of them seen just once. Germline V gene data show CDR1 as ENHRY and CDR2 as SYGVKD. CDR3 length: 14 amino acids. V lost 7 bases, J lost 3 bases, and 13 bases lay in between. This clonotype was sampled from a woman aged 45 to 65 who had recovered from COVID-19. The sequencing input was PBMCs or T cells enriched from blood (not recorded which). The V call is TRBV10-3, the J call TRBJ1-3; D remains ambiguous. CDR3 sequence: CAINSGFYGNTIYF. CDR3 bases: TGTGCCATCAACTCGGGGTTTTATGGAAACACCATATATTTT.